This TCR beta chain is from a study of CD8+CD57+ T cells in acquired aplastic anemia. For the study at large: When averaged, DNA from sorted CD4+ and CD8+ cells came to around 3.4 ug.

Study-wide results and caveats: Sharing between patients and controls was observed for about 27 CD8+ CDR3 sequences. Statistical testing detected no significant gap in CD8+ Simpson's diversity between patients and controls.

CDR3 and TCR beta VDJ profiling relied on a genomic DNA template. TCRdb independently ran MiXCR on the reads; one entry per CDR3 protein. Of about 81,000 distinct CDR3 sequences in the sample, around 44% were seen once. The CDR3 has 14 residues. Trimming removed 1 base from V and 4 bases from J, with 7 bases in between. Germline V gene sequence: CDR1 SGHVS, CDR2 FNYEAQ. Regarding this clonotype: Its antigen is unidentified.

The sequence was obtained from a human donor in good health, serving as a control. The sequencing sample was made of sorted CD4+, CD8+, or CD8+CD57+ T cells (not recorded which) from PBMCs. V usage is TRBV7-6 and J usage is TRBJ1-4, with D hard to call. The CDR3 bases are TGTGCCAGCAGCTTAGAAGGGAGTAATGAAAAACTGTTTTTT. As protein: CASSLEGSNEKLFF.